The 17 T cell receptor beta chains reported below all come from one sample, sequenced in a study of T cells in Graves' hyperthyroidism and ophthalmopathy. Amplified TCR beta CDR3 regions derived from RNA transcripts. A set of HTBI primers served as the primers for a first-round RT-PCR of the TCR CDR3. TCRdb reprocessed the multiplex PCR reads with MiXCR, giving one entry per CDR3 protein. The repertoire holds about 480,000 distinct CDR3 sequences, with around 15% as singletons. The material sequenced was blood. These receptors all stem from a woman between 18 and 29 years old with Graves' hyperthyroidism.

This clonotype was seen many times. The V call is TRBV3-1, the J call TRBJ2-7, with D perhaps TRBD1 (6 bases). The germline V gene has CDR1 LGHDT and CDR2 YNNKEL (reference sequence). The CDR3 is 14 residues long. V lost 3 bases and J lost 0, with 9 bases in between. The CDR3 DNA is TGTGCCAGCAGCCAGGGGGCAGGCTCCTACGAGCAGTACGTC. It specifies CASSQGAGSYEQYV.

At least ten counts were recorded for this clonotype. The chain uses TRBV20-1 and TRBJ1-6; no clear D gene. Trimming removed 4 bases at V and 5 bases at J, with 6 bases between. The CDR3 covers 12 residues. CDR1 and CDR2 from the germline V gene are DFQATT and SNEGSKA (reference sequence). Here the CDR3 reads CSATLNNSPLHF. For the CDR3, the DNA is TGCAGTGCTACACTAAATAATTCACCCCTCCACTTT.

This chain connects TRBV24-1 to TRBJ2-1; D assignment may be TRBD1 or TRBD2 (5 bases each). Germline V gene lookup returns CDR1 KGHDR and CDR2 SFDVKD. The CDR3 has 18 residues. Trimming left V 4 bases short and J 2 bases short, with 20 bases between. CDR3 DNA sequence: TGTGCCACCAGTGACCAACCGCCGGGACGAAGGCCCTACAATGAGCAGTTCTTC. Encoded protein: CATSDQPPGRRPYNEQFF.

This clonotype has at least ten counts. The chain joins TRBV20-1 to TRBJ2-7, with 9 bases aligning to TRBD1. Germline assignment: CDR1 DFQATT and CDR2 SNEGSKA (reference sequence). The length of the CDR3 is 18 residues. V shed 1 base and J 1 base; nucleotides not matched to a gene: 14. This CDR3 is CSARGLDRGGLGSYEQYF. DNA of the CDR3: TGCAGTGCTAGAGGCCTGGACAGGGGCGGCCTCGGATCCTACGAGCAGTACTTC.

This rearrangement joins TRBV30 to TRBJ2-1; 11 nucleotides match TRBD2. V gave up 3 bases and J gave up 5 bases; unmatched junction bases: 3. The CDR3 has 14 residues. Germline values: CDR1 GTSNPN, CDR2 SVGIG (reference sequence). The CDR3 sequence is CAWRTSGSNNEQFF. CDR3 nucleotide sequence: TGTGCCTGGAGAACTAGCGGGAGTAACAATGAGCAGTTCTTC.

Points on this clonotype: This clone may be a read error of a much larger clone one base away. The chain combines TRBV11-2 with TRBJ2-3, with 10 bases aligning to TRBD2. The V segment lost 7 bases and the J segment 4 bases; nucleotides outside the gene matches: 11. Germline V gene sequence: CDR1 SGHAT, CDR2 FQNNGV. CDR3 size: 16 residues. CDR3 in DNA: TGTGCCAGCAAGTTAGGAGCGGGAGGGAGGGCAGATACGCAGTATTTT. It specifies CASKLGAGGRADTQYF.

This clonotype was picked up many times. This chain uses TRBV3-1 with TRBJ2-5; no clear D gene. Trimming removed 3 bases from V and 5 bases from J, with 7 bases in between. This CDR3 is 12 amino acids long. Germline CDR1 reads LGHDT; CDR2 reads YNNKEL (reference sequence). CDR3 DNA sequence: TGTGCCAGCAGCCACCTAGGGGAGACCCAGTACTTC. Protein sequence: CASSHLGETQYF.

This clonotype showed up many times. The J gene is TRBJ2-3, the V gene TRBV20-1; 10 positions match TRBD2. The length of the CDR3 is 16 residues. J was trimmed by 4 bases and V by 5 bases; bases with no gene match: 12. Looked up from germline, CDR1 is DFQATT and CDR2 is SNEGSKA (reference sequence). The CDR3 protein is CSAGSLSSGRSDTQYF. The CDR3 DNA is TGCAGTGCTGGGTCGCTGTCTAGCGGGAGATCAGATACGCAGTATTTT.

This clonotype was counted at least ten times. The J gene is TRBJ1-3, the V gene TRBV4-1; D uncertain. The ends were cut back, 0 bases at V and 4 bases at J, with 10 bases in the middle. This CDR3 has 15 residues. CDR1 MGHRA and CDR2 YSYEKL come from the germline V gene. The chain's CDR3 is CASSQDPSLGNTIYF. For the CDR3, the DNA is TGCGCCAGCAGCCAAGATCCCAGCCTGGGAAACACCATATATTTT.

The J gene is TRBJ1-2, the V gene TRBV7-9; D not certain. The CDR3 covers 12 residues. Germline assignment: CDR1 SEHNR and CDR2 FQNEAQ (reference sequence). V was cut by 5 bases and J by 7 bases, with 11 bases left in between. The CDR3 DNA reads TGTGCCAGCAGCGTCGTCAGTGGTGGCTACACCTTC. Protein product: CASSVVSGGYTF.

This clonotype was counted many times. The CDR3 reads CANLSSSGYTF. CDR3 bases: TGTGCCAACCTGTCTTCGTCAGGCTACACCTTC. This sequence joins TRBV2 and TRBJ1-2; unclear D gene. The V gene lost 10 bases and the J gene lost 8 bases, with 14 bases spanning the gap. This CDR3 is 11 amino acids long. Germline assignment: CDR1 SNHLY and CDR2 FYNNEI.

The sample holds many counts of this clonotype. This chain links TRBV20-1 with TRBJ2-5, with a weak D call TRBD2 (5 bases). The germline CDR1 and CDR2 sequences are DFQATT and SNEGSKA (reference sequence). Trimming removed 1 base at V and 2 bases at J, with 14 bases between. The CDR3 loop spans 15 amino acids. Here the CDR3 reads CSARARLPGQETQYF. CDR3 bases: TGCAGTGCTAGAGCCCGGCTACCGGGGCAAGAGACCCAGTACTTC.

The V call is TRBV20-1, the J call TRBJ1-2, with TRBD1 identical over 7 bases. Germline CDR1 is DFQATT and CDR2 is SNEGSKA (reference sequence). V was clipped by 6 bases and J by 4 bases; unmatched bases: 5. The CDR3 extends over 12 amino acids. CDR3 sequence (DNA): TGCAGTGCAGAGGACAGGCCCTATGGCTACACCTTC. Amino acid sequence: CSAEDRPYGYTF.

The chain links TRBV6-1 to TRBJ1-6; 7 nucleotides match TRBD1. Germline-derived CDR1 and CDR2 are MNHNS and SASEGT. The CDR3 has 16 residues. Trimming removed 6 bases from V and 8 bases from J; junction bases left unmatched: 13. CDR3 coding DNA: TGTGCCAGCAGGGCAACCGGGACAGACGGGGATTCACCCCTCCACTTT. Translating gives CASRATGTDGDSPLHF.

V is TRBV7-9 and J is TRBJ2-1; 9 bases fit TRBD2. Looked up from germline, CDR1 is SEHNR and CDR2 is FQNEAQ (reference sequence). The CDR3 is 15 amino acids. Germline trimming cut 4 bases from V and 9 bases from J; bases unmatched to any gene: 10. This chain's CDR3 is CASSSAGGGWVEQFF. The CDR3 DNA reads as TGTGCCAGCAGCTCAGCGGGAGGCGGGTGGGTTGAGCAGTTCTTC.

The sample holds a few counts of this clonotype. One end of the junction does not line up with germline, which may come from a read error. The chain is built from TRBV4-1 and TRBJ2-7; the match to TRBD2 covers 7 bases. In germline, CDR1 is MGHRA, CDR2 YSYEKL. The CDR3 loop spans 16 amino acids. DNA of the CDR3: TGCGCCAACAGCCAAGGGAGGGGCGGCCGAGACAACGAGCAGTACTTC. Translation: CANSQGRGGRDNEQYF.

In this sample, this clonotype turned up many times. This chain joins TRBV12-3 or TRBV12-4 and TRBJ1-1, with 8 bases identical to TRBD1. The CDR3 extends over 14 amino acids. Losses at the gene ends were 5 bases for V and 5 bases for J; bases not matched to a gene: 7. The CDR3 spells CASSQWTGRTEAFF. The CDR3 DNA reads TGTGCCAGCAGTCAGTGGACAGGGAGGACTGAAGCTTTCTTT.